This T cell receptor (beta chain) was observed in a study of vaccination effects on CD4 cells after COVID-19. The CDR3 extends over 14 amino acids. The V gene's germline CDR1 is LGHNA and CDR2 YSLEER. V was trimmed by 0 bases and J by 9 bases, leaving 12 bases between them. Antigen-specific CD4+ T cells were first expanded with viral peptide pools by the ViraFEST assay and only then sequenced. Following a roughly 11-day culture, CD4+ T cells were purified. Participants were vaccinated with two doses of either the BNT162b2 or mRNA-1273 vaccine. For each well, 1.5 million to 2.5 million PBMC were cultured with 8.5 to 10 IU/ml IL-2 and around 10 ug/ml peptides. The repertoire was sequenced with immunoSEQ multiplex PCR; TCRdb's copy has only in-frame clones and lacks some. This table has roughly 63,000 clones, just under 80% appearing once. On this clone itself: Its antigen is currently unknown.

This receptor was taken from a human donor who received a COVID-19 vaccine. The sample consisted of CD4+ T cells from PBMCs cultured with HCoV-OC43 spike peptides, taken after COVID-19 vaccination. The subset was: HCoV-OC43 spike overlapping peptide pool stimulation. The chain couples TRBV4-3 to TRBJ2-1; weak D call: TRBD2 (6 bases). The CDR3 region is CASSQEWEESEQFF. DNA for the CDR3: TGCGCCAGCAGCCAAGAGTGGGAGGAGTCTGAGCAGTTCTTC.